This record covers a single T cell receptor beta chain. The sample carries other DNA sequences with the same CDR3. Assay used: immunoSEQ multiplex PCR; TCRdb lists only in-frame clones, some missing. The sample has 140,000 to 150,000 clones; roughly 80% are singletons. The data originate from a study of blood T cell repertoires in COVID-19. CDR1 LNHNV and CDR2 YYDKDF come from the germline V gene (reference sequence). The CDR3 runs to 13 residues. V gave up 5 bases and J gave up 5 bases, with 12 bases separating them. The rearrangement links TRBV15 to TRBJ2-5; D might be TRBD2 (7 bases). This receptor was taken from a man aged 45-65 years with active or convalescent COVID-19. Sequenced: peripheral blood. In DNA, the CDR3 is TGTGCCACCAGCGCGGGGGCAGGGGAGACCCAGTACTTC. Its protein is CATSAGAGETQYF.